Described below is a single TCR beta chain sequence and its context. Its matching antigen is unknown. The data are from a study of cytomegalovirus exposure and HLA in healthy donors. Study as a whole: Genetic ancestry analysis placed around 76% of the 400 or so donors that were genotyped in the Caucasian-associated cluster.

Study outcomes and limitations: Confirmation in vitro established that three CMV-associated chains were specific for CMV antigens. Rates of TCR association differed by HLA locus in a later analysis, with DRB1 highest and HLA-C lowest.

CDR3 length equals 11 residues. V was cut by 3 bases and J by 6 bases, with 5 bases left in between. In germline, CDR1 is SEHNR, CDR2 FQNEAQ (reference sequence). Amplification used 60 Vbeta primers and 13 Jbeta primers. Profiling relied on immunoSEQ multiplex PCR, and the TCRdb table lists in-frame clones only, not all of them. The sample carries under 200,000 clones, around 80% recorded once. The receptor was isolated from a middle-aged woman in good health and CMV-seronegative. The sample taken for sequencing was PBMCs. V gene TRBV7-9 combines with J gene TRBJ1-2; D is ambiguous. CDR3 DNA sequence: TGTGCCAGCAGCTTTATTCATGGCTACACCTTC. Translated: CASSFIHGYTF. The full variable domain, in which reference TRBV7-9 and TRBJ1-2 provide the parts outside the CDR3, is DTGVSQNPRHKITKRGQNVTFRCDPISEHNRLYWYRQTLGQGPEFLTYFQNEAQLEKSRLLSDRFSAERPKGSFSTLEIQRTEQGDSAMYLCASSFIHGYTFGSGTRLTVV.